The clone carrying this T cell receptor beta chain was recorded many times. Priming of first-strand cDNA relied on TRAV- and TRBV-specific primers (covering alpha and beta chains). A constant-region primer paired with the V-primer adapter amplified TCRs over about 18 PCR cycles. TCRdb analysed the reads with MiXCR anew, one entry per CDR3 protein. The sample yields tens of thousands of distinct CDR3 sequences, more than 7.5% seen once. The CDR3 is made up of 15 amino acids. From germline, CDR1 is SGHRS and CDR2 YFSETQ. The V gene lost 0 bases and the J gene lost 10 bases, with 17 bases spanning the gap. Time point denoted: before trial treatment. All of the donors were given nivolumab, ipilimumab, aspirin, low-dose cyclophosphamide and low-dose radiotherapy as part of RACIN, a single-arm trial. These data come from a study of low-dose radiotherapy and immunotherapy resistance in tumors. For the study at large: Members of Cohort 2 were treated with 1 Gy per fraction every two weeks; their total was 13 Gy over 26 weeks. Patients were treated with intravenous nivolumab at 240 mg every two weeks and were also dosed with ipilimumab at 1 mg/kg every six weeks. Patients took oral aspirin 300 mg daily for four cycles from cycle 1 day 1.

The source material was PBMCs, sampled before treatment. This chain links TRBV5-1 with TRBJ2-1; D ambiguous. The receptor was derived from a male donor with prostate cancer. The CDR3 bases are TGCGCCAGCAGCTTGGAGGCCGGCGGCGTGGGAGAGCAGTTCTTC. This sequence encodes CASSLEAGGVGEQFF.